The text below deals with one TCR beta chain. What it recognizes is unknown. From germline, CDR1 is SGHNT and CDR2 YENEEA. Trimming left V 5 bases short and J 0 bases short, with 10 bases between. The CDR3 extends over 14 amino acids. This sample was included in a study of T cell responses to AZD1222 COVID-19 vaccine. Study outcomes and limitations: Donors in the cohort were predominantly white British and more often female, and clonal diversity was possibly underestimated.

Sequencing was performed with immunoSEQ multiplex PCR; in TCRdb, only in-frame clones are kept and a portion is missing. The table has over 110,000 clones, approximately 90% seen once; the top ten hold around 2.8%. The V gene is TRBV11-3, the J gene TRBJ1-1; no definite D call. The TCR comes from an adult in good health. The starting material was peripheral blood, obtained on day 0 of AZD1222 vaccination. The CDR3 is CASSPGRMNTEAFF. CDR3 coding DNA: TGTGCCAGCAGCCCAGGACGGATGAACACTGAAGCTTTCTTT.